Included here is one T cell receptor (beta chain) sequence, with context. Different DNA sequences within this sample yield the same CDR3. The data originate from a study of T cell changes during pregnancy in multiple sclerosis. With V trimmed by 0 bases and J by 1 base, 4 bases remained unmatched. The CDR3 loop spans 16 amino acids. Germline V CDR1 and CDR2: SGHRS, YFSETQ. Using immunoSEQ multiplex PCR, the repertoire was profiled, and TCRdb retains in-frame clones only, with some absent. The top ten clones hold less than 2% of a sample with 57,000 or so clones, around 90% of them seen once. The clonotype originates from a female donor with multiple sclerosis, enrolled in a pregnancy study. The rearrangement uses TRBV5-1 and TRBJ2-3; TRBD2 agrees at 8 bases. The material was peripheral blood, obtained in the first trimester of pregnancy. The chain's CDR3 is CASSLASGSGTDTQYF. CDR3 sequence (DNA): TGCGCCAGCAGCTTGGCTAGCGGGTCTGGCACAGATACGCAGTATTTT.